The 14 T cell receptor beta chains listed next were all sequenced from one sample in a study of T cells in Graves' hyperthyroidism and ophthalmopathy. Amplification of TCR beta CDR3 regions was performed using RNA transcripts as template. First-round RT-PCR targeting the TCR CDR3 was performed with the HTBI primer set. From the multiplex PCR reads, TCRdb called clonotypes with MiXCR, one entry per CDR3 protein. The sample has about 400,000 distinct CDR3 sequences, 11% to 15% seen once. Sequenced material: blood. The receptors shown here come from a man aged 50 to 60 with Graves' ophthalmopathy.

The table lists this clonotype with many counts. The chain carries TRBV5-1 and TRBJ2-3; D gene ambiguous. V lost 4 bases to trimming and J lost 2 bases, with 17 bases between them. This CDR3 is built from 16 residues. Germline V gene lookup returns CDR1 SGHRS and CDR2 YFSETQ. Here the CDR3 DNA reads TGCGCCAGCAGCCCACCCCTAGGCCCTATCACAGATACGCAGTATTTT. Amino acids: CASSPPLGPITDTQYF.

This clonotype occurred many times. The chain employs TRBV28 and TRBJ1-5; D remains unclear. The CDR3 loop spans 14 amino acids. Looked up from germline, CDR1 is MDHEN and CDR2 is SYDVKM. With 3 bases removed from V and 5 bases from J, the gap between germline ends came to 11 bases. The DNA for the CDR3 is TGTGCCAGCAGTTTCGAACGGAGATATCAGCCCCAGCATTTT. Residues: CASSFERRYQPQHF.

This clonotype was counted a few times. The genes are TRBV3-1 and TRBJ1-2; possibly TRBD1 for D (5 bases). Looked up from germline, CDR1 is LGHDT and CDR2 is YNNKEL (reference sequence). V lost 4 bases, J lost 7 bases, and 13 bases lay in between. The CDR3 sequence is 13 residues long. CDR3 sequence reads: CASSPVGRVGYTF. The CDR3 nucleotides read TGTGCCAGCAGCCCAGTGGGCAGGGTTGGCTACACCTTC.

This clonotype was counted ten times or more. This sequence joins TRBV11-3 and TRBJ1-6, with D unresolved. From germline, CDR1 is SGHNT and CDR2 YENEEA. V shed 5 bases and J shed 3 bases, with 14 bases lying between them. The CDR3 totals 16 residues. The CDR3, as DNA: TGTGCCAGCAGCATATCTTTTGGCAACTATAATTCACCCCTCCACTTT. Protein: CASSISFGNYNSPLHF.

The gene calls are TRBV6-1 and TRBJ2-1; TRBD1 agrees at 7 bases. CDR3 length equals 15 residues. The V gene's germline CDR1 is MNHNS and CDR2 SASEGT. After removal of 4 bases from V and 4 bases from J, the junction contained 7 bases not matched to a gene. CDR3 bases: TGTGCCAGCAGTGCAGGGGGTGGGGGTTACAATGAGCAGTTCTTC. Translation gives CASSAGGGGYNEQFF.

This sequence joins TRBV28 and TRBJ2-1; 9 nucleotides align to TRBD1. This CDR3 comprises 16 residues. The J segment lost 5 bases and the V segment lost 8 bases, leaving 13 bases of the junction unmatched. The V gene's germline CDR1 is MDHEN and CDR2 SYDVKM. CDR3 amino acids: CASGVRLGQGNNEQFF. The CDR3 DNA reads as TGTGCCAGCGGAGTCAGACTCGGACAGGGGAACAATGAGCAGTTCTTC. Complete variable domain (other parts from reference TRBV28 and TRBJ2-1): DVKVTQSSRYLVKRTGEKVFLECVQDMDHENMFWYRQDPGLGLRLIYFSYDVKMKEKGDIPEGYSVSREKKERFSLILESASTNQTSMYLCASGVRLGQGNNEQFFGPGTRLTVL.

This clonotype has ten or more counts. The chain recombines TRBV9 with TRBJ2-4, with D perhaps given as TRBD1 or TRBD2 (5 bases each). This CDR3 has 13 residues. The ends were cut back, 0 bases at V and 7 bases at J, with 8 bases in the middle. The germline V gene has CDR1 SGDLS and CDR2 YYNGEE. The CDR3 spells CASSVGGTNIQYF. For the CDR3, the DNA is TGTGCCAGCAGCGTAGGGGGGACGAACATTCAGTACTTC. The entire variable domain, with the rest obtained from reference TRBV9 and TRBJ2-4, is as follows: DSGVTQTPKHLITATGQRVTLRCSPRSGDLSVYWYQQSLDQGLQFLIQYYNGEERAKGNILERFSAQQFPDLHSELNLSSLELGDSALYFCASSVGGTNIQYFGAGTRLSVL.

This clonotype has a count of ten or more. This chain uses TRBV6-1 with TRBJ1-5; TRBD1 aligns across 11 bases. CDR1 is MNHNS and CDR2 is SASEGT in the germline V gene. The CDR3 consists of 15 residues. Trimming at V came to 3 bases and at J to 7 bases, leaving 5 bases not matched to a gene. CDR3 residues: CASSDFGTGGQPQHF. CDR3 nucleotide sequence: TGTGCCAGCAGTGACTTCGGGACAGGGGGACAGCCCCAGCATTTT.

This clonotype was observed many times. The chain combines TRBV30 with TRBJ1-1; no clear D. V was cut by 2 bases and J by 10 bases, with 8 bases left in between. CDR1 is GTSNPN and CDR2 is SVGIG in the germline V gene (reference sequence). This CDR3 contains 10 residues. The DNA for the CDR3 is TGTGCCTGGAGTCTAGGAGGAGCTTTCTTT. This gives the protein CAWSLGGAFF.

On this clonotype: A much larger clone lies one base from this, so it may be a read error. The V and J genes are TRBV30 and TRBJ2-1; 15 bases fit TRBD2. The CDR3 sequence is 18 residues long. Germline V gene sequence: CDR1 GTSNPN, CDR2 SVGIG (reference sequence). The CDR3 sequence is CAWSPRTSGRVAYNEQLF. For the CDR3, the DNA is TGTGCCTGGAGTCCACGGACTAGCGGGAGGGTAGCCTACAATGAGCAGCTCTTC.

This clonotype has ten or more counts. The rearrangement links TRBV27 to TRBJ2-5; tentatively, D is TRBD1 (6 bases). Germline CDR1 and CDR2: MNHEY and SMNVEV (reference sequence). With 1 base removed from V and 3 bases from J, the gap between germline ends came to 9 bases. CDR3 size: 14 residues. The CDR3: CASSLLGAEETQYF. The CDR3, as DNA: TGTGCCAGCAGTTTATTGGGGGCAGAAGAGACCCAGTACTTC.

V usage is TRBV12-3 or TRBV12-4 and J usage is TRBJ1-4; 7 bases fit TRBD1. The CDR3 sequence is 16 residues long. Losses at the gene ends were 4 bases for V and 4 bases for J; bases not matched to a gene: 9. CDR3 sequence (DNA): TGTGCCAGCAGTTCCCCAAACGGACAGGTTAATGAAAAACTGTTTTTT. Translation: CASSSPNGQVNEKLFF.

CDR3 sequence: CASSDWGVRAFF. The CDR3 bases are TGTGCCAGCAGTGATTGGGGGGTCCGAGCTTTCTTT. The chain links TRBV25-1 to TRBJ1-1; D possibly corresponds to TRBD1 (5 bases). The germline gives CDR1 MGHDK, CDR2 SYGVNS. The CDR3 loop spans 12 amino acids. The V gene lost 3 bases and the J gene lost 10 bases, with 12 bases spanning the gap.

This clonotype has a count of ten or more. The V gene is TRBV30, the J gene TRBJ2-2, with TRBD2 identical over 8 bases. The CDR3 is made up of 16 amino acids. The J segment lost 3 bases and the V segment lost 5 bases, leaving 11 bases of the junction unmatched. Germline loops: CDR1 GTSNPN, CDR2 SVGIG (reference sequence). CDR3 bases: TGTGCCTGGTCCCCCGGGACTAGATATTACACCGGGGAGCTGTTTTTT. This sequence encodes CAWSPGTRYYTGELFF. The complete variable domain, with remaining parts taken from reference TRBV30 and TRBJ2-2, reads SQTIHQWPATLVQPVGSPLSLECTVEGTSNPNLYWYRQAAGRGLQLLFYSVGIGQISSEVPQNLSASRPQDRQFILSSKKLLLSDSGFYLCAWSPGTRYYTGELFFGEGSRLTVL.